The next 28 T cell receptor beta chains were all read from a single sample in a study of neurological immune-mediated disorders. TCRdb recomputed calls from the 5' RACE reads with MiXCR, one row per CDR3 protein. Among tens of thousands of distinct CDR3 sequences, just under 6% were seen once, and the ten largest hold roughly 1.4%. The sequenced material came from CD4+ T cells from blood. The receptors were gathered from a woman younger than 35 with multiple sclerosis.

This clonotype showed up many times. The chain couples TRBV5-5 to TRBJ1-5, with TRBD1 matching 10 bases. The J segment lost 2 bases and the V segment lost 0 bases, leaving 8 bases of the junction unmatched. Germline CDR1 SGHKS, CDR2 YYEKEE (reference sequence). CDR3 length: 18 residues. CDR3 sequence reads: CASSLGRDRGDGNQPQHF. In nucleotides, the CDR3 is TGTGCCAGCAGCTTGGGCCGGGACAGGGGTGATGGCAATCAGCCCCAGCATTTT.

This clonotype was seen at least ten times. This chain connects TRBV6-5 to TRBJ1-5, with unresolved D. Germline V gene lookup returns CDR1 MNHEY and CDR2 SVGAGI. The CDR3 extends over 15 amino acids. Trimming stripped 5 bases from V and 5 bases from J, with 16 bases between. The CDR3 nucleotides read TGTGCCAGCAGTACTAGGGTCTCGGGAGATCAGCCCCAGCATTTT. Translating it yields CASSTRVSGDQPQHF.

This clonotype occurred many times. The chain uses TRBV6-5 and TRBJ1-4; a possible D gene is TRBD1 (6 bases). CDR1 and CDR2 from the germline V gene are MNHEY and SVGAGI. The CDR3 extends over 16 amino acids. With 8 bases removed from V and 0 bases from J, the gap between germline ends came to 16 bases. This chain's CDR3 is CASLTTGIATNEKLFF. The CDR3 nucleotides are TGTGCCAGCCTGACGACAGGCATTGCAACTAATGAAAAACTGTTTTTT.

The V call is TRBV7-9, the J call TRBJ2-3; TRBD1 aligns across 7 bases. Germline trimming cut 0 bases from V and 2 bases from J; bases unmatched to any gene: 2. Germline V CDR1 and CDR2: SEHNR, FQNEAQ (reference sequence). CDR3 size: 15 residues. CDR3 coding DNA: TGTGCCAGCAGCTTAGCGGGACAGCCCACAGATACGCAGTATTTT. Protein sequence: CASSLAGQPTDTQYF.

This clonotype was picked up many times. J is TRBJ2-2 and V is TRBV7-9, with D maybe TRBD1 (5 bases). The V gene lost 6 bases and the J gene lost 5 bases, with 10 bases spanning the gap. Per germline, CDR1 SEHNR and CDR2 FQNEAQ (reference sequence). The CDR3 extends over 13 amino acids. The CDR3 protein is CASSGQGTGELFF. CDR3 DNA: TGTGCCAGCAGTGGGCAGGGAACCGGGGAGCTGTTTTTT. Full variable domain (remainder filled in from reference TRBV7-9 and TRBJ2-2): DTGVSQNPRHKITKRGQNVTFRCDPISEHNRLYWYRQTLGQGPEFLTYFQNEAQLEKSRLLSDRFSAERPKGSFSTLEIQRTEQGDSAMYLCASSGQGTGELFFGEGSRLTVL.

This clonotype was detected many times. CDR3 bases: TGTGCCAGCAGCCCGCTAGGACATGAATCCTACGAGCAGTACTTC. As protein: CASSPLGHESYEQYF. The genes are TRBV7-8 and TRBJ2-7, with a possible D match to TRBD1 (5 bases). Germline V gene data show CDR1 as SGHVS and CDR2 as FQNEAQ. CDR3 length equals 15 residues. The V end lost 5 bases, the J end lost 1 base, and 15 bases lay between the germline ends.

In this sample, this clonotype turned up many times. The rearrangement joins TRBV5-1 to TRBJ2-2, with a possible D match to TRBD2 (5 bases). V was trimmed by 5 bases and J by 1 base, leaving 9 bases between them. CDR1 is SGHRS, CDR2 YFSETQ, per germline. This CDR3 has 14 residues. DNA for the CDR3: TGCGCCAGCAGTTACGGAGGGAACACCGGGGAGCTGTTTTTT. This gives the protein CASSYGGNTGELFF. The full variable domain, completed using reference TRBV5-1 and TRBJ2-2, is KAGVTQTPRYLIKTRGQQVTLSCSPISGHRSVSWYQQTPGQGLQFLFEYFSETQRNKGNFPGRFSGRQFSNSRSEMNVSTLELGDSALYLCASSYGGNTGELFFGEGSRLTVL.

In this sample, this clonotype turned up many times. The rearrangement uses TRBV7-8 and TRBJ2-3; D is possibly TRBD2 (5 bases). Trimming took off 5 bases at V and 2 bases at J, with 20 bases between the two ends. This CDR3 region has 17 residues. Germline V lookup: CDR1 SGHVS, CDR2 FQNEAQ. The CDR3 region is CASSLRVRSGATDTQYF. In DNA, the CDR3 is TGTGCCAGCAGCCTGAGGGTTAGGTCTGGAGCCACAGATACGCAGTATTTT. Full variable domain (remainder filled in from reference TRBV7-8 and TRBJ2-3): GAGVSQSPRYKVAKRGQDVALRCDPISGHVSLFWYQQALGQGPEFLTYFQNEAQLDKSGLPSDRFFAERPEGSVSTLKIQRTQQEDSAVYLCASSLRVRSGATDTQYFGPGTRLTVL.

This clonotype came up many times. The rearrangement uses TRBV7-2 and TRBJ1-4; 9 nucleotides match TRBD1. Germline values: CDR1 SGHTA, CDR2 FQGNSA. With 0 bases clipped from V and 8 bases from J, the junction kept 7 bases outside the gene matches. CDR3 length: 16 amino acids. CDR3 sequence: CASSLAWTGESEKLFF. DNA of the CDR3: TGTGCCAGCAGCTTAGCTTGGACAGGGGAGTCCGAAAAACTGTTTTTT.

This clonotype showed up many times. The V and J genes are TRBV7-9 and TRBJ2-1; possible D gene TRBD2, 6 bases. The germline V gene has CDR1 SEHNR and CDR2 FQNEAQ (reference sequence). The CDR3 runs 13 residues. The V gene lost 3 bases and the J gene lost 11 bases, with 14 bases spanning the gap. CDR3 in DNA: TGTGCCAGCAGCTTCCTGGGCGGCGGGAAGCAGTTCTTC. This gives the protein CASSFLGGGKQFF. Complete variable domain (other parts from reference TRBV7-9 and TRBJ2-1): DTGVSQNPRHKITKRGQNVTFRCDPISEHNRLYWYRQTLGQGPEFLTYFQNEAQLEKSRLLSDRFSAERPKGSFSTLEIQRTEQGDSAMYLCASSFLGGGKQFFGPGTRLTVL.

This clonotype was recorded many times. The J gene is TRBJ2-1, the V gene TRBV9; no firm D call. Looked up from germline, CDR1 is SGDLS and CDR2 is YYNGEE. The CDR3 is 17 residues long. Trimming took 0 bases from V and 2 from J, leaving 15 bases between them. The CDR3 loop reads CASSVDPGSSAYNEQFF. Written as DNA, the CDR3 is TGTGCCAGCAGCGTAGATCCCGGCTCTTCGGCCTACAATGAGCAGTTCTTC.

This rearrangement joins TRBV30 to TRBJ1-5; D is unclear. Germline V gene data show CDR1 as GTSNPN and CDR2 as SVGIG (reference sequence). V lost 0 bases to trimming and J lost 3 bases, with 12 bases between them. The CDR3 covers 15 residues. The CDR3 reads CAWSVGIQINQPQHF. The CDR3 DNA reads as TGTGCCTGGAGTGTAGGAATACAGATCAATCAGCCCCAGCATTTT.

This clonotype was recorded many times. The V and J genes are TRBV10-2 and TRBJ1-2, with D uncertain. CDR3 size: 13 residues. Germline values: CDR1 WSHSY, CDR2 SAAADI. Trimming stripped 4 bases from V and 8 bases from J, with 14 bases between. CDR3 in DNA: TGCGCCAGCAGTGTGGCGGGAACTGCCGGCTACACCTTC. It specifies CASSVAGTAGYTF.

This clonotype was seen a handful of times. The chain has TRBV19 and TRBJ1-3; no clear D. Trimming took off 5 bases at V and 1 base at J, with 9 bases between the two ends. The CDR3 covers 14 residues. Germline-derived CDR1 and CDR2 are LNHDA and SQIVND (reference sequence). CDR3 in DNA: TGTGCCAGTAGTTCGGGGTTGTCTGGAAACACCATATATTTT. Its protein is CASSSGLSGNTIYF.

This clonotype was counted many times. The chain is built from TRBV5-5 and TRBJ1-1, with 9 bases fitting TRBD1. After removal of 0 bases from V and 12 bases from J, the junction contained 3 bases not matched to a gene. There are 12 residues in the CDR3. Germline V gives CDR1 SGHKS, CDR2 YYEKEE (reference sequence). The CDR3 coding sequence is TGTGCCAGCAGCTTGGGGGACAGGGCGACTTTCTTT. Residues: CASSLGDRATFF.

This clonotype was recorded many times. The chain carries TRBV7-2 and TRBJ2-1; no firm D call. Germline values: CDR1 SGHTA, CDR2 FQGNSA. The V and J ends lost 0 bases and 4 bases respectively, with 10 bases between them. The CDR3 is 15 residues long. The chain's CDR3 is CASSLAGGRYNEQFF. DNA for the CDR3: TGTGCCAGCAGCTTAGCGGGCGGAAGATACAATGAGCAGTTCTTC.

In its sample, this clonotype was seen many times. V is TRBV18 and J is TRBJ2-5; tentative D call: TRBD2 (5 bases). The length of the CDR3 is 14 residues. The V end was cut by 1 base, the J end by 2 bases, with 8 bases between. Per the germline V gene, CDR1 is KGHSH and CDR2 is LQKENI. CDR3 residues: CASSPRTLQETQYF. Written as DNA, the CDR3 is TGTGCCAGCTCACCACGGACTCTACAAGAGACCCAGTACTTC. The full variable domain, its missing parts supplied by reference TRBV18 and TRBJ2-5, is NAGVMQNPRHLVRRRGQEARLRCSPMKGHSHVYWYRQLPEEGLKFMVYLQKENIIDESGMPKERFSAEFPKEGPSILRIQQVVRGDSAAYFCASSPRTLQETQYFGPGTRLLVL.

This clonotype was counted ten times or more. The chain combines TRBV7-2 with TRBJ2-7; 7 bases agree with TRBD2. This CDR3 comprises 13 residues. The germline V gene encodes CDR1 SGHTA and CDR2 FQGNSA. V shed 6 bases, J shed 1 base, and the junction held 3 bases outside the gene matches. The CDR3 nucleotides are TGTGCCAGCAGTAAACTAGCGTCCTACGAGCAGTACGTC. Amino acid sequence: CASSKLASYEQYV.

The rearrangement uses TRBV6-2 or TRBV6-3 and TRBJ1-5; D call uncertain. The V gene lost 6 bases and the J gene lost 3 bases, with 15 bases spanning the gap. The germline CDR1 and CDR2 sequences are MNHEY and SVGEGT. The CDR3 is made up of 15 amino acids. The CDR3 sequence: CASRPQGFPNQPQHF. CDR3 DNA: TGTGCCAGCAGACCTCAAGGGTTCCCCAATCAGCCCCAGCATTTT.

This clonotype was counted many times. V and J are TRBV5-1 and TRBJ2-5; tentatively, D is TRBD2 (5 bases). The CDR3 is made up of 13 amino acids. V was cut by 3 bases and J by 5 bases, with 11 bases left in between. Per the germline V gene, CDR1 is SGHRS and CDR2 is YFSETQ. In nucleotides, the CDR3 is TGCGCCAGCAGCTACGGGGTTGGGGAGACCCAGTACTTC. As protein: CASSYGVGETQYF.

This clonotype came up many times. CDR3 sequence reads: CSAAGVYEQYF. CDR3 nucleotide sequence: TGCAGTGCAGCGGGGGTTTACGAGCAGTACTTC. The V call is TRBV20-1, the J call TRBJ2-7, with TRBD2 matching over 8 bases. V dropped 6 bases and J dropped 4; count of bases not matched to a gene: 2. There are 11 residues in the CDR3. Germline assignment: CDR1 DFQATT and CDR2 SNEGSKA (reference sequence).

This clonotype has at least ten counts. The rearrangement joins TRBV7-2 to TRBJ1-2; D is uncertain. Deletions cut 4 bases from V and 13 bases from J, with 16 bases between. Germline V gene data show CDR1 as SGHTA and CDR2 as FQGNSA. The CDR3 consists of 12 residues. CDR3 DNA sequence: TGTGCCAGCAGCTCCATAGGCCTGACTCTCACCTTC. Protein product: CASSSIGLTLTF.

The table lists this clonotype with many counts. The chain carries TRBV5-1 and TRBJ1-2; D possibly corresponds to TRBD1 (6 bases). Per the germline V gene, CDR1 is SGHRS and CDR2 is YFSETQ. V was trimmed by 3 bases and J by 8 bases, leaving 14 bases between them. The CDR3 sequence is 13 residues long. CDR3 sequence (DNA): TGCGCCAGCAGCTCAAGGCCAGGGGACGGCTACACCTTC. This encodes CASSSRPGDGYTF.

Many counts were recorded for this clonotype. This chain connects TRBV11-2 to TRBJ2-1; 11 nucleotides line up with TRBD2. Germline V gene data show CDR1 as SGHAT and CDR2 as FQNNGV. This CDR3 contains 14 residues. V gave up 8 bases and J gave up 2 bases; unmatched junction bases: 2. The DNA for the CDR3 is TGTGCCAGCTTAGCGGGGGGGGCCTACAATGAGCAGTTCTTC. Its protein is CASLAGGAYNEQFF.

This chain joins TRBV7-6 and TRBJ2-7; TRBD1 or TRBD2 may be the D gene (6 bases each). This CDR3 region has 15 residues. Germline values: CDR1 SGHVS, CDR2 FNYEAQ. V was shortened by 5 bases and J by 4 bases, with 18 bases between the two germline ends. CDR3 amino acids: CASSNSIGGRYEQYF. The DNA for the CDR3 is TGTGCCAGCAGCAACTCTATCGGGGGCCGGTACGAGCAGTACTTC.

This clonotype was recorded many times. V and J are TRBV12-3 or TRBV12-4 and TRBJ1-4; possibly TRBD1 for D (6 bases). Trimming stripped 6 bases from V and 8 bases from J, with 16 bases between. This CDR3 comprises 14 residues. In DNA form, the CDR3 reads TGTGCCAGCAGAAGGGGGGGAGGGTTCGAAAAACTGTTTTTT. Translating it yields CASRRGGGFEKLFF.

This clonotype was seen repeatedly, ten times or more. The chain employs TRBV12-3 or TRBV12-4 and TRBJ1-2, with 8 bases lining up with TRBD1. The CDR3 is made up of 13 amino acids. V was pared by 6 bases and J by 8 bases, with 8 bases of the junction left unmatched. CDR3: CASRPGGVGGYTF. For the CDR3, the DNA is TGTGCCAGCAGACCAGGGGGCGTTGGCGGCTACACCTTC.

This clonotype was seen many times. This chain uses TRBV7-2 with TRBJ1-5, with no clear D. Germline CDR1 reads SGHTA; CDR2 reads FQGNSA. V was clipped by 5 bases and J by 2 bases, with 16 bases between them. The CDR3 is 16 residues long. CDR3 DNA: TGTGCCAGCAGCCTAGGGAGGGCATCAGGCAATCAGCCCCAGCATTTT. Translated, it gives CASSLGRASGNQPQHF. Supplemented by reference TRBV7-2 and TRBJ1-5, the full variable domain reads GAGVSQSPSNKVTEKGKDVELRCDPISGHTALYWYRQSLGQGLEFLIYFQGNSAPDKSGLPSDRFSAERTGGSVSTLTIQRTQQEDSAVYLCASSLGRASGNQPQHFGDGTRLSIL.